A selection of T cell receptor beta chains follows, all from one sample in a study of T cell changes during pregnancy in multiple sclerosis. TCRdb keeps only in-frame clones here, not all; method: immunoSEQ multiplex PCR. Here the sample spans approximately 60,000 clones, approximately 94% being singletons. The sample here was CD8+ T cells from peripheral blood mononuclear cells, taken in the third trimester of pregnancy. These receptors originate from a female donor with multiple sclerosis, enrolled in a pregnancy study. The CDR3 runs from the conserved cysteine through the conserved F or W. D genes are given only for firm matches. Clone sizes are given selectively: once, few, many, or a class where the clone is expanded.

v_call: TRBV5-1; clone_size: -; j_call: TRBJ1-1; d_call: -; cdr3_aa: CASSLSSNTEAFF; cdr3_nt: TGCGCCAGCAGCTTGTCCTCGAACACTGAAGCTTTCTTT
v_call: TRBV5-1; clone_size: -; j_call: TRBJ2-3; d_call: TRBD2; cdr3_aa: CASSRTGLADPTDTQYF; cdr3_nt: TGCGCCAGCAGCCGGACGGGACTAGCGGACCCCACAGATACGCAGTATTTT
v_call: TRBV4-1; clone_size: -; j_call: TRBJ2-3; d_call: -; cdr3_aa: CASSPLGQSWDTQYF; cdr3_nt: TGCGCCAGCAGCCCCTTAGGACAGTCTTGGGATACGCAGTATTTT
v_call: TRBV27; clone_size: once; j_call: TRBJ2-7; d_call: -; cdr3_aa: CASSLQGGVSEQYF; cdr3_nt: TGTGCCAGCAGTTTACAAGGGGGGGTGTCCGAGCAGTACTTC
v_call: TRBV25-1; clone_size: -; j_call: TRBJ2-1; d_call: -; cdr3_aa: CASSFYNEQFF; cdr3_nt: TGTGCCAGCTCATTCTACAATGAGCAGTTCTTC
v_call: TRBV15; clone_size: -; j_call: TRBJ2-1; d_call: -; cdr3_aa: CATSRVRRDEQFF; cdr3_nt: TGTGCCACCAGCAGAGTTCGCCGCGATGAGCAGTTCTTC
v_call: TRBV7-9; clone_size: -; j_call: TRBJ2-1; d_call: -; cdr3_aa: CASTGEDEQFF; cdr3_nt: TGTGCCAGCACGGGAGAAGATGAGCAGTTCTTC
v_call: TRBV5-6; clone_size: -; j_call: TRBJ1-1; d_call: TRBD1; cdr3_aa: CASSRVPQGANTEAFF; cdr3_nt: TGTGCCAGCAGTCGCGTTCCACAGGGGGCTAACACTGAAGCTTTCTTT
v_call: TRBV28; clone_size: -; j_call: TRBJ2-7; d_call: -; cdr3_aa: CASSLFGYPEQYF; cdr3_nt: TGTGCCAGCAGTTTATTCGGGTACCCCGAGCAGTACTTC
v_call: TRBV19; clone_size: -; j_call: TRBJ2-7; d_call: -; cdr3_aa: CASSFGPSYEQYF; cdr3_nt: TGTGCCAGTAGTTTTGGCCCCTCATACGAGCAGTACTTC
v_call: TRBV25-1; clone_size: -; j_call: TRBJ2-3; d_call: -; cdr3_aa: CASSVGGASTDTQYF; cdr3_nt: TGTGCCAGCAGTGTTGGCGGAGCTAGCACAGATACGCAGTATTTT
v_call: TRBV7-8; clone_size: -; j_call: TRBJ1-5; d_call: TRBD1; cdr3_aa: CASSARTGGDQPQHF; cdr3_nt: TGTGCCAGCAGCGCTAGGACAGGGGGTGATCAGCCCCAGCATTTT
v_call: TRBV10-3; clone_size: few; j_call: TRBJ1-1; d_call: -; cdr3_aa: CAIRVAEAETEAFF; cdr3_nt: TGTGCCATCAGGGTGGCAGAGGCGGAGACTGAAGCTTTCTTT
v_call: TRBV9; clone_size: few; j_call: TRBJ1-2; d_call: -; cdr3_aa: CASSVVPDKPDNYGYTF; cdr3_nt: TGTGCCAGCAGCGTAGTTCCAGACAAGCCCGATAACTATGGCTACACCTTC
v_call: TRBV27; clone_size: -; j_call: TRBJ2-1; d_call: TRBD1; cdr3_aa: CASGRTGTGRHEQFF; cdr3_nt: TGTGCCAGCGGCCGAACCGGGACAGGGAGGCATGAGCAGTTCTTC
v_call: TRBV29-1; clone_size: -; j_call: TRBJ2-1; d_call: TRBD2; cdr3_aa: CSVASSGREATYNEQFF; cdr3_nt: TGCAGCGTGGCATCTAGTGGGCGGGAGGCCACCTACAATGAGCAGTTCTTC
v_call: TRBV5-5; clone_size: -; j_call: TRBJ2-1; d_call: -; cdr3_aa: CASSLLAPSYNEQFF; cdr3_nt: TGTGCCAGCAGCTTGCTAGCGCCTTCCTACAATGAGCAGTTCTTC
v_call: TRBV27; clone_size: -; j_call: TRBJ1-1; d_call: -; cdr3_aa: CASSLYFPGGLTEAFF; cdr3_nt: TGTGCCAGCAGTTTATACTTCCCCGGGGGTCTCACTGAAGCTTTCTTT
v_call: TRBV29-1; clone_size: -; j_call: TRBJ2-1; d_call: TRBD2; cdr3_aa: CSVGPSLGLAGVFYNEQFF; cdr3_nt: TGCAGCGTTGGCCCGTCCCTCGGACTAGCGGGAGTATTCTACAATGAGCAGTTCTTC
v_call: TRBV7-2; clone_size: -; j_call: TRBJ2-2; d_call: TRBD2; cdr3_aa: CASSWGGWTGELFF; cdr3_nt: TGTGCCAGCAGCTGGGGAGGGTGGACCGGGGAGCTGTTTTTT
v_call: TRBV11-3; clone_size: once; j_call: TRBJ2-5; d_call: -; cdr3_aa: CASSSRDSETQYF; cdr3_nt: TGTGCCAGCAGCTCCCGGGACTCGGAGACCCAGTACTTC
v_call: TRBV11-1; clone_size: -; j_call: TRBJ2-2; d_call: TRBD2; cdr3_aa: CASSLAGGTGELFF; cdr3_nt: TGTGCCAGCAGCTTAGCGGGAGGGACCGGGGAGCTGTTTTTT
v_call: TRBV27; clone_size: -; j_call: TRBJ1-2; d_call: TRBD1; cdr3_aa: CASSLGTGSYQGYTF; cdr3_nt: TGTGCCAGCAGTTTAGGGACAGGCTCCTACCAGGGCTACACCTTC
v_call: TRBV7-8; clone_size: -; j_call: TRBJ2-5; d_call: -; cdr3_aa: CASSSGVGETQYF; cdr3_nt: TGTGCCAGCAGCTCGGGAGTCGGGGAGACCCAGTACTTC
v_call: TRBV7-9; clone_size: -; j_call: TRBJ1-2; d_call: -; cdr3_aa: CASSMGQVPNYGYTF; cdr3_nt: TGTGCCAGCAGTATGGGACAAGTCCCTAACTATGGCTACACCTTC
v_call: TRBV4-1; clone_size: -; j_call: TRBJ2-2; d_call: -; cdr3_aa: CASSLHPPNTGELFF; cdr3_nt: TGCGCCAGCAGCCTACACCCCCCTAACACCGGGGAGCTGTTTTTT
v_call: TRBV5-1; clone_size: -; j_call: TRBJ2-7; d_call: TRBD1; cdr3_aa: CASSYGTGGAYEQYF; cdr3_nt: TGCGCCAGCAGCTACGGGACAGGGGGGGCCTACGAGCAGTACTTC
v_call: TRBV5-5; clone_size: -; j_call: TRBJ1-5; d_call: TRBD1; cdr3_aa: CASSIPGQGASQPQHF; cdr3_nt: TGTGCCAGCAGCATTCCGGGACAGGGGGCGAGTCAGCCCCAGCATTTT
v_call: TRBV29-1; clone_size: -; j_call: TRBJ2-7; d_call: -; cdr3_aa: CSVELPGSYEQYF; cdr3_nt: TGCAGCGTTGAACTGCCAGGTAGCTACGAGCAGTACTTC
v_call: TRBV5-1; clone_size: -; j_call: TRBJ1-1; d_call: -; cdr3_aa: CASSLGDSWTEAFF; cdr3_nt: TGCGCCAGCAGCTTGGGAGACAGTTGGACTGAAGCTTTCTTT
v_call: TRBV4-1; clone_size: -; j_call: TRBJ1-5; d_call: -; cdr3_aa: CASSHQDNSNQPQHF; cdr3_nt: TGCGCCAGCAGCCATCAGGACAATAGCAATCAGCCCCAGCATTTT
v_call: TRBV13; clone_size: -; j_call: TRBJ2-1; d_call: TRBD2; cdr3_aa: CASSETGTSGDNEQFF; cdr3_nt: TGTGCCAGCAGCGAAACCGGGACTAGCGGAGACAATGAGCAGTTCTTC
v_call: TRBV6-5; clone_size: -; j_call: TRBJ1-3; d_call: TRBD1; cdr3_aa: CASSRDRGTGNTIYF; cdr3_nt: TGTGCCAGCAGTCGAGACAGGGGGACTGGAAACACCATATATTTT
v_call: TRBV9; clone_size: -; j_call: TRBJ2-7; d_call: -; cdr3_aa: CASSVEGSSYEQYF; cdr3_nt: TGTGCCAGCAGCGTAGAAGGTAGCAGCTACGAGCAGTACTTC
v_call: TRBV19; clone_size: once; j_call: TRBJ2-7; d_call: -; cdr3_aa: CASSINSVTSLEQYF; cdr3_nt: TGTGCCAGTAGTATAAATAGCGTAACGTCTTTGGAGCAGTACTTC
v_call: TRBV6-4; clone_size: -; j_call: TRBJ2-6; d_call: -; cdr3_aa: CASSDTDRLTFSGANVLTF; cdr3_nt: TGTGCCAGCAGTGATACCGACAGGCTCACCTTCTCTGGGGCCAACGTCCTGACTTTC
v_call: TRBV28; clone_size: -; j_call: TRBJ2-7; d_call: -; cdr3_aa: CASSTRTIPKAYEQYF; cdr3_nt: TGTGCCAGCAGTACCCGGACAATCCCTAAGGCCTACGAGCAGTACTTC
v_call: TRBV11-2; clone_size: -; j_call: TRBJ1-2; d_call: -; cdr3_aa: CASSSLTDYGYTF; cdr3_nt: TGTGCCAGCAGCTCCTTAACAGACTATGGCTACACCTTC
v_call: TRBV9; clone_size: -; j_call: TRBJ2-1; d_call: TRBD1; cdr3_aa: CASSARGTGPTWYNEQFF; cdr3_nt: TGTGCCAGCAGCGCTCGTGGGACAGGGCCAACCTGGTACAATGAGCAGTTCTTC
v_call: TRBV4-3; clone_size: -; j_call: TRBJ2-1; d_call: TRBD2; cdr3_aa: CASSHDSGNSYNEQFF; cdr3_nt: TGCGCCAGCAGTCATGATAGCGGGAATTCCTACAATGAGCAGTTCTTC
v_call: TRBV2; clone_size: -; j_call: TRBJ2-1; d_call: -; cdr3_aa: CARSATYSSYNEQFF; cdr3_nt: TGTGCCAGATCAGCGACGTATAGCTCCTACAATGAGCAGTTCTTC
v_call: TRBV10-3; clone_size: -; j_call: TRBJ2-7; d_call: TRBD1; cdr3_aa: CAISGDRGDEQYF; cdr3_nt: TGTGCCATCAGTGGGGACAGGGGAGACGAGCAGTACTTC
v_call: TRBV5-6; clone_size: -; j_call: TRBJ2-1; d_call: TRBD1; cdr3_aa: CASSVLTGGTLYNEQFF; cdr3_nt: TGTGCCAGCAGTGTACTGACAGGGGGGACTTTATACAATGAGCAGTTCTTC
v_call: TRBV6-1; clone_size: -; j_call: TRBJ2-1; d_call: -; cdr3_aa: CASSESFNEQFF; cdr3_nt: TGTGCCAGCAGTGAATCGTTCAATGAGCAGTTCTTC
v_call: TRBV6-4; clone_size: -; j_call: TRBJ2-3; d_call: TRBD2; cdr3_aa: CASSRTSGSGDTQYF; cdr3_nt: TGTGCCAGCAGTCGGACTAGCGGGAGTGGAGATACGCAGTATTTT
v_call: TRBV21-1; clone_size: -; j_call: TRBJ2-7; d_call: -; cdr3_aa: CASSRSTGGNYEQYF; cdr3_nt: TGTGCCAGCAGCAGAAGTACGGGAGGGAACTACGAGCAGTACTTC
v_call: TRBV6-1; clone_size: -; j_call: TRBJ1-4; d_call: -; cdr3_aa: CASSEWSYSATNEKLFF; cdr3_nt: TGTGCCAGCAGTGAGTGGTCTTACAGTGCAACTAATGAAAAACTGTTTTTT
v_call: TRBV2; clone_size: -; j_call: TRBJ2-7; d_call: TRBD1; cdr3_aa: CASSEEGQGSYEQYF; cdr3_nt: TGTGCCAGCAGTGAAGAGGGACAGGGCTCCTACGAGCAGTACTTC
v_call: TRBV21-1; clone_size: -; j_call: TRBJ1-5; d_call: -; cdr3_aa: CASRAAGLSNQPQHF; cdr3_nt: TGTGCCTCACGAGCGGCGGGGTTGAGCAATCAGCCCCAGCATTTT
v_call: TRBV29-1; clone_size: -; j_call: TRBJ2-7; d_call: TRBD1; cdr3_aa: CSVLDSRDSYEQYF; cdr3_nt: TGCAGCGTCCTCGATTCTCGGGACAGCTACGAGCAGTACTTC
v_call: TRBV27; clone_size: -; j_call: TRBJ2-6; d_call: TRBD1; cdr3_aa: CASSSRRYRGAKPGANVLTF; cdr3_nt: TGTGCCAGCAGTTCACGACGGTACAGGGGCGCAAAACCTGGGGCCAACGTCCTGACTTTC
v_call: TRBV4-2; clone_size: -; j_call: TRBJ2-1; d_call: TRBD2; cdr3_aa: CASSQPWTSGSSYNEQFF; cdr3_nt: TGTGCCAGCAGCCAACCTTGGACTAGCGGGAGCTCCTACAATGAGCAGTTCTTC
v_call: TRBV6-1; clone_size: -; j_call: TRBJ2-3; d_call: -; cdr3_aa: CASSEGAFSTDTQYF; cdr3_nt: TGTGCCAGCAGTGAAGGGGCGTTTAGCACAGATACGCAGTATTTT
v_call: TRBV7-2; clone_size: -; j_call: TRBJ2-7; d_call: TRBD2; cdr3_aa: CASSPAGLAGGRYYEQYF; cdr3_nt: TGTGCCAGCAGCCCAGCGGGACTAGCGGGAGGCCGATACTACGAGCAGTACTTC
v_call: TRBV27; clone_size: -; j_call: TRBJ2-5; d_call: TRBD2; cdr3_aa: CATAVGTSGRETQYF; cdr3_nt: TGTGCCACCGCCGTCGGGACTAGCGGCCGGGAGACCCAGTACTTC
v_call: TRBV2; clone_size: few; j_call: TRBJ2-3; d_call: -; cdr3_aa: CAVRTDGADTQYF; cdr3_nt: TGTGCCGTTCGGACAGACGGGGCAGATACGCAGTATTTT
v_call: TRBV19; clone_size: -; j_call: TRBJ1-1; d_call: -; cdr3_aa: CASSIDHRGEAFF; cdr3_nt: TGTGCCAGTAGTATAGATCATCGAGGAGAAGCTTTCTTT
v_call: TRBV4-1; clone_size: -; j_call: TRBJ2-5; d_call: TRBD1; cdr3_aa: CASHRGGMEALQETQYF; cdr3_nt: TGCGCCAGTCACAGGGGCGGAATGGAAGCGCTTCAAGAGACCCAGTACTTC
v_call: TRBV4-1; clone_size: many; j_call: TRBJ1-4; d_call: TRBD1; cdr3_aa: CASSQGQGEVGTTNEKLFF; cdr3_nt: TGCGCCAGCAGCCAAGGACAGGGGGAAGTAGGAACGACTAATGAAAAACTGTTTTTT